The sequence of this TCR beta chain was determined in a study of blood T cell repertoires in COVID-19. TCRdb's copy holds only in-frame clones and misses some; the assay was immunoSEQ multiplex PCR. The sample consists of hundreds of thousands of clones, 82% of them appearing once. The J segment lost 7 bases and the V segment lost 11 bases, leaving 13 bases of the junction unmatched. The CDR3 runs 13 residues. Germline lookup yields CDR1 SNHLY and CDR2 FYNNEI. A COVID-19 case was met by exposed participants within 2 weeks before study entry. Sequenced input: PBMCs or T cells enriched from blood (not recorded which). The origin of this receptor is a man aged 40-55 years who had been exposed to COVID-19. The J gene is TRBJ2-7, the V gene TRBV2, with 8 bases matching TRBD1. The CDR3 sequence: CAGLGQGSWEQYF. The CDR3 bases are TGTGCCGGCTTAGGACAGGGTTCTTGGGAGCAGTACTTC.